The clone carrying this T cell receptor beta chain came up a few times. Its specificity is unknown. The data stem from a study of memory B cells and T cells in multiple sclerosis. Study-wide results and limits: Normalization was needed because clone-set size differences affected shared clonotype counts.

Separate sequencing covered autoproliferating (CFSE-dim) and non-proliferating (CFSE-high) T cells from stimulus-free culture. Roughly 5.2x10^7 CFSE-labeled PBMCs were cultured six to seven days unstimulated, then replicate wells were pooled. The PBMCs received about 0.5 uM CFSE and serum-free culture with no added stimuli. Using immunoSEQ multiplex PCR, the repertoire was profiled, and TCRdb retains in-frame clones only, with some absent. The table shows over 35,000 clones, with around 79% occurring only once. CDR3 size: 14 residues. Trimming removed 0 bases from V and 0 bases from J, with 6 bases in between. Germline V CDR1 and CDR2: SGHRS, YFSETQ.

Sequencing used PBMCs from blood kept in culture. The rearrangement uses TRBV5-1 and TRBJ1-1; D gene ambiguous. This TCR was recovered from a human donor with multiple sclerosis. CDR3 residues: CASSLDSMNTEAFF. CDR3 coding DNA: TGCGCCAGCAGCTTGGACAGCATGAACACTGAAGCTTTCTTT.